This TCR beta chain derives from a study of early T cells in non-severe SARS-CoV-2 infection. This clonotype was observed a few times. TCRdb reprocessed the 5' RACE reads via MiXCR and lists one record per CDR3 protein. Counted here are more than 45,000 distinct CDR3 sequences, 6.2% occurring once; the ten biggest clones make up under 8%. The sample here was whole blood, taken at baseline. The receptor was isolated from an adult who was a healthcare worker with PCR-confirmed SARS-CoV-2 infection or an uninfected control (not recorded which).

The CDR3 loop is CASSLAVNNEQFF. The CDR3 nucleotides are TGTGCCAGCAGCCTAGCGGTAAACAATGAGCAGTTCTTC. The chain links TRBV3-1 to TRBJ2-1, with D possibly being TRBD2 (6 bases). Germline CDR1 is LGHDT and CDR2 is YNNKEL (reference sequence). The V end lost 4 bases, the J end lost 5 bases, and 9 bases lay between the germline ends. The CDR3 runs 13 residues.